This section outlines one T cell receptor (beta chain) sequence together with its context. Its cognate antigen is unknown. Through template switching, a universal primer site was introduced, and the cDNA contained unique molecular identifiers. TCRdb passed the 5' RACE reads through MiXCR, listing each CDR3 protein once. The table records 700,000 or so distinct CDR3 sequences, more than 6.5% of them present only once. This entry belongs to a study of identical twins. Study-level results: Insertions ran lower in abundant cord blood beta clonotypes, though not in memory repertoires. Beta out-of-frame twin sharing showed a weaker excess. Cross-sectional statistics, not tracking of the same donors, supported the conclusions.

Per germline, CDR1 SGDLS and CDR2 YYNGEE. The CDR3 loop spans 15 amino acids. The V end lost 4 bases, the J end lost 7 bases, and 19 bases lay between the germline ends. These sequences were also reported in another study, on yellow fever vaccine responses in identical twins.

This rearrangement joins TRBV9 to TRBJ2-3; weak D call: TRBD2 (6 bases). Specimen: PBMCs. This TCR was sampled from a woman in her late teens or twenties in good health. The CDR3 region is CASSPDGLISNTQYF. DNA for the CDR3: TGTGCCAGCAGCCCCGACGGACTAATAAGTAATACGCAGTATTTT.